These 15 T cell receptor beta chains were all obtained from the same sample, sequenced in a study of regulatory T cells in long-lasting Graves disease. CDR3 regions were amplified by Arm-PCR using iRepertoire HTBI primers to build TCR beta libraries. TCRdb independently ran MiXCR on the multiplex PCR reads; one entry per CDR3 protein. The top ten clones hold around 18% of a sample with 360,000 or so distinct CDR3 sequences, roughly 10% of them seen once. Time point given: newly diagnosed GD, antithyroid drugs for less than 3 months. PBMC RNA served as the TCR library source. The same sample was also studied in work on T cells in Graves' hyperthyroidism and ophthalmopathy.

The material was peripheral blood mononuclear cells (PBMCs), obtained at new diagnosis, from a patient treated with antithyroid drugs. All receptors derive from a woman between 18 and 30 years old with Graves disease.

This chain connects TRBV28 to TRBJ1-1; maybe TRBD1 (5 bases). The CDR3 length is 14 residues. Germline lookup yields CDR1 MDHEN and CDR2 SYDVKM. V was pared by 7 bases and J by 0 bases, with 12 bases between. CDR3 coding DNA: TGTGCCAGCAACTCAGGGCTAGTGAACACTGAAGCTTTCTTT. Its protein product is CASNSGLVNTEAFF.

This clonotype has a count of ten or more. A read error may produce the germline difference seen at one junction end. This rearrangement joins TRBV6-1 to TRBJ2-2, with D perhaps TRBD1 (5 bases). CDR3 size: 14 residues. Looked up from germline, CDR1 is MNHNS and CDR2 is SASEGT. DNA for the CDR3: TGCGCCAGCAGCTCTGGCAGGGCCACCGGGGAGCTGTTTTTT. Translation gives CASSSGRATGELFF.

This clonotype was picked up many times. This rearrangement joins TRBV29-1 to TRBJ2-2; no reliable D call. Germline assignment: CDR1 SQVTM and CDR2 ANQGSEA. CDR3 length: 14 amino acids. V was trimmed by 5 bases and J by 2 bases, leaving 12 bases between them. CDR3 sequence (DNA): TGCAGCGTTTCTTTGTGGGTCAACACCGGGGAGCTGTTTTTT. Translation: CSVSLWVNTGELFF.

This clonotype was observed a few times. The gene calls are TRBV12-3 or TRBV12-4 and TRBJ1-4, with TRBD1 matching over 7 bases. CDR3 length: 15 amino acids. V was pared by 6 bases and J by 8 bases, with 12 bases of the junction left unmatched. This CDR3 reads CASRPTGLAGEKLFF. Written as DNA, the CDR3 is TGTGCCAGCAGACCGACAGGGTTGGCGGGCGAAAAACTGTTTTTT.

V gene TRBV9 combines with J gene TRBJ1-2; 8 bases map to TRBD1. Trimming cost V 4 bases and J 6 bases; bases outside gene matches: 5. From germline, CDR1 is SGDLS and CDR2 YYNGEE. This CDR3 is 13 amino acids long. DNA of the CDR3: TGTGCCAGCAGCTCGGGACAGGTTCATGGCTACACCTTC. This codes for CASSSGQVHGYTF. Full variable domain (outside the CDR3, taken from reference TRBV9 and TRBJ1-2): DSGVTQTPKHLITATGQRVTLRCSPRSGDLSVYWYQQSLDQGLQFLIQYYNGEERAKGNILERFSAQQFPDLHSELNLSSLELGDSALYFCASSSGQVHGYTFGSGTRLTVV.

This clonotype has just a few counts. The rearrangement links TRBV20-1 to TRBJ1-4; D not resolved. This CDR3 spans 14 amino acids. Trimming removed 4 bases at V and 8 bases at J, with 17 bases between. The germline CDR1 and CDR2 sequences are DFQATT and SNEGSKA (reference sequence). CDR3 protein: CSATPPGKQEKLFF. CDR3 DNA sequence: TGCAGTGCTACCCCCCCCGGGAAGCAGGAAAAACTGTTTTTT.

This clonotype occurred many times. This rearrangement joins TRBV4-1 to TRBJ2-3, with D possibly matching TRBD2 (5 bases). The CDR3 runs 16 residues. The V gene's germline CDR1 is MGHRA and CDR2 YSYEKL. V lost 5 bases and J lost 4, with 19 bases in between. CDR3 nucleotides: TGCGCCAGCAGCGAAGGGAGCGGACTTTGGGCAGATACGCAGTATTTT. Protein: CASSEGSGLWADTQYF.

The genes are TRBV19 and TRBJ1-5; 8 bases agree with TRBD1. Germline V gives CDR1 LNHDA, CDR2 SQIVND (reference sequence). CDR3 length: 17 amino acids. J was trimmed by 0 bases and V by 4 bases; bases with no gene match: 8. The CDR3 loop reads CASSTETGAYSNQPQHF. The CDR3 DNA reads as TGTGCCAGTAGTACAGAGACAGGGGCCTATAGCAATCAGCCCCAGCATTTT. Based on the CDR3 plus reference TRBV19 and TRBJ1-5, the full variable domain is DGGITQSPKYLFRKEGQNVTLSCEQNLNHDAMYWYRQDPGQGLRLIYYSQIVNDFQKGDIAEGYSVSREKKESFPLTVTSAQKNPTAFYLCASSTETGAYSNQPQHFGDGTRLSIL.

This clonotype was seen repeatedly, ten times or more. This CDR3 reads CASSVGIRGLNTEAFF. For the CDR3, the DNA is TGTGCCAGCAGCGTCGGGATTAGAGGGTTGAACACTGAAGCTTTCTTT. The chain is built from TRBV9 and TRBJ1-1, with unresolved D. V dropped 2 bases and J dropped 0 bases, with 14 bases sitting between them. This CDR3 region has 16 residues. CDR1 and CDR2 from the germline V gene are SGDLS and YYNGEE.

The V gene is TRBV19, the J gene TRBJ1-1; D perhaps matches TRBD1 (5 bases). Trimming cost V 10 bases and J 0 bases, with 15 bases left between them. Germline-derived CDR1 and CDR2 are LNHDA and SQIVND (reference sequence). The CDR3 extends over 14 amino acids. CDR3 in DNA: TGTGCCACATCACTTGGGGGGGTGAACACTGAAGCTTTCTTT. The encoded protein is CATSLGGVNTEAFF.

In this sample, this clonotype turned up a few times. This chain uses TRBV12-3 or TRBV12-4 with TRBJ1-6; 7 bases line up with TRBD1. V lost 7 bases and J lost 4; bases outside the gene matches: 4. The CDR3 loop spans 14 amino acids. CDR3 protein: CASTMTGYNSPLHF. The CDR3 DNA sequence: TGTGCCAGCACCATGACAGGGTATAATTCACCCCTCCACTTT.

This clonotype turned up a few times. The junction does not match germline at one end; this may be a read error. The CDR3 sequence is CASSLNRGRVNEQSF. CDR3 nucleotide sequence: TGTGCCAGCAGCTTAAATCGGGGTAGGGTCAATGAGCAGTCCTTC. J is TRBJ2-1 and V is TRBV11-1; tentatively, D is TRBD2 (5 bases). Germline CDR1 reads SGHAT; CDR2 reads FQDESV (reference sequence). This CDR3 has 15 residues.

V gene TRBV12-3 or TRBV12-4 combines with J gene TRBJ1-2; tentatively, D is TRBD1 (5 bases). Trimming took off 11 bases at V and 5 bases at J, with 27 bases between the two ends. The CDR3 consists of 16 residues. Written as DNA, the CDR3 is TGTGCCGGCTCGACAGCCCCACCCTCTTTCCTTTATGGCTACACCTTC. Amino acids: CAGSTAPPSFLYGYTF.

The sample holds many counts of this clonotype. V gene TRBV7-2 combines with J gene TRBJ2-1; D call uncertain. This CDR3 spans 15 amino acids. V was clipped by 1 base and J by 6 bases, with 13 bases between them. Germline CDR1 SGHTA, CDR2 FQGNSA. CDR3 sequence reads: CASSLGSNGFNEQFF. For the CDR3, the DNA is TGTGCCAGCAGCTTAGGAAGCAACGGTTTCAATGAGCAGTTCTTC.

This clonotype was counted at least ten times. The chain has TRBV7-9 and TRBJ2-1; 7 bases line up with TRBD2. CDR1 SEHNR and CDR2 FQNEAQ come from the germline V gene (reference sequence). The CDR3 has 15 amino acids. Unmatched junction bases numbered 8, after V lost 1 base and J lost 8 bases. The CDR3 here is CASSLVAGVRDEQFF. Written as DNA, the CDR3 is TGTGCCAGCAGCTTAGTGGCGGGAGTAAGGGATGAGCAGTTCTTC. Based on the CDR3 plus reference TRBV7-9 and TRBJ2-1, the full variable domain is DTGVSQNPRHKITKRGQNVTFRCDPISEHNRLYWYRQTLGQGPEFLTYFQNEAQLEKSRLLSDRFSAERPKGSFSTLEIQRTEQGDSAMYLCASSLVAGVRDEQFFGPGTRLTVL.